This T cell receptor beta chain is from a study of PD-1 blockade in classical Hodgkin lymphoma. In the study overall: It was nivolumab at 3 mg/kg, given intravenously every 2 weeks, that patients received.

Measured with immunoSEQ multiplex PCR; TCRdb has only the in-frame clones, and not every one. The table has under 100,000 clones, roughly 83% seen once; the top ten hold 10% to 15%. As concerns this clone: What it recognizes is unknown.

Study outcomes and limitations: Baseline TCR diversity was reportedly lower in newly diagnosed patients than in healthy donors. It was reported as lower still in relapsed/refractory patients. No one has yet defined what causes the repertoire differences, which may be disease activity or prior therapy. Baseline diversity resembling that of newly diagnosed patients was seen in complete responders.

Every patient relapsed after autologous stem cell transplantation, and brentuximab vedotin exposure varied. V was clipped by 7 bases and J by 0 bases, with 10 bases between them. In germline, CDR1 is MNHNS, CDR2 SASEGT. CDR3 length: 14 amino acids. The source is a human donor with classical Hodgkin lymphoma. Material: peripheral blood mononuclear cells (PBMCs), obtained at baseline. The chain recombines TRBV6-1 with TRBJ1-5; a possible D gene is TRBD1 (6 bases). CDR3: CASIQGNSNQPQHF. The CDR3 DNA follows: TGTGCCAGCATCCAGGGGAATAGCAATCAGCCCCAGCATTTT.